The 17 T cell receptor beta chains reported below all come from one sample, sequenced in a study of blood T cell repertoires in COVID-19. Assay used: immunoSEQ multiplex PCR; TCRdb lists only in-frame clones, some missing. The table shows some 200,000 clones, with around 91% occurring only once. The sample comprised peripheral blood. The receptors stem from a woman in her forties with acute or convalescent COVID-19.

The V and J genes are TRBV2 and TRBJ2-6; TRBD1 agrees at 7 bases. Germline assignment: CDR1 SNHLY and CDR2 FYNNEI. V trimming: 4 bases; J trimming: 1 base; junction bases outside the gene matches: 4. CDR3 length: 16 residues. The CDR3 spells CASSGSTGSGANVLTF. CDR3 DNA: TGTGCCAGCAGTGGATCGACAGGGTCTGGGGCCAACGTCCTGACTTTC.

CDR3 sequence (DNA): TGTGCCAGCAGCCCCCACCGCCGGGACTTGGCTGGAAACACCATATATTTT. Translating gives CASSPHRRDLAGNTIYF. This chain joins TRBV3-1 (or the pseudogene TRBV3-2) and TRBJ1-3, with D tentatively TRBD1 (5 bases). Germline loops: CDR1 LGHDT, CDR2 YNNKEL (reference sequence). The CDR3 sequence is 17 residues long. Trimming stripped 4 bases from V and 2 bases from J, with 18 bases between.

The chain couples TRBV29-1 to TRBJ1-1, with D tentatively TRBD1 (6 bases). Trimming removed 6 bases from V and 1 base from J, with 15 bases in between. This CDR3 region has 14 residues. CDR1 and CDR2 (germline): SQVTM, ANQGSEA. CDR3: CSVGLDRTNTEAFF. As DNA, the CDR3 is TGCAGCGTCGGACTCGACAGGACGAACACTGAAGCTTTCTTT.

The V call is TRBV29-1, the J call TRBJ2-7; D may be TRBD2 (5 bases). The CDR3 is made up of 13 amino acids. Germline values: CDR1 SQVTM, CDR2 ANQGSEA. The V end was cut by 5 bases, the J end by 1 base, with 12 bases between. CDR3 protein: CSVRGLWSYEQYV. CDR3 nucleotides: TGCAGCGTTCGCGGACTTTGGTCCTACGAGCAGTACGTC.

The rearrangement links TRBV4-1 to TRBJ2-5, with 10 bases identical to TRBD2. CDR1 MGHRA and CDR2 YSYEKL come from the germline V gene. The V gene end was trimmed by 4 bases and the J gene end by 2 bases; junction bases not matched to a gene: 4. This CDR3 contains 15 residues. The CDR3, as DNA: TGCGCCAGCAGCCTTAGCGGGGGGCCTCAAGAGACCCAGTACTTC. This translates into CASSLSGGPQETQYF.

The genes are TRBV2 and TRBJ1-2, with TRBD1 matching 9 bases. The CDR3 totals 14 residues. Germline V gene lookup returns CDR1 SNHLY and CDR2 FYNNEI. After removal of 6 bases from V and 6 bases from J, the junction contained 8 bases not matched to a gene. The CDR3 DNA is TGTGCCAGCAGGGCTACAGACAGGGGGGATGGCTACACCTTC. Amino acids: CASRATDRGDGYTF.

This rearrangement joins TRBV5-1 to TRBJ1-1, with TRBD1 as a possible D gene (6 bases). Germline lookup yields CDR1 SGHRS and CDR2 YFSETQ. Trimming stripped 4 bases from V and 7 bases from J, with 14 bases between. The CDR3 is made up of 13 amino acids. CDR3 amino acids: CASSHGTHNEAFF. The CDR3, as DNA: TGCGCCAGCAGCCACGGGACACATAATGAAGCTTTCTTT. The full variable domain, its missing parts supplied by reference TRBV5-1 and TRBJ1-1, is KAGVTQTPRYLIKTRGQQVTLSCSPISGHRSVSWYQQTPGQGLQFLFEYFSETQRNKGNFPGRFSGRQFSNSRSEMNVSTLELGDSALYLCASSHGTHNEAFFGQGTRLTVV.

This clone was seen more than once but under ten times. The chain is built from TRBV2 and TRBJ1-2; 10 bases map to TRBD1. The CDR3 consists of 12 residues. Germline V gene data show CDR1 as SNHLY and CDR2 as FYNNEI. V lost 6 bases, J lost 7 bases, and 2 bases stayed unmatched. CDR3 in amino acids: CASSRDRGGYTF. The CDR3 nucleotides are TGTGCCAGCAGCCGGGACAGGGGTGGCTACACCTTC.

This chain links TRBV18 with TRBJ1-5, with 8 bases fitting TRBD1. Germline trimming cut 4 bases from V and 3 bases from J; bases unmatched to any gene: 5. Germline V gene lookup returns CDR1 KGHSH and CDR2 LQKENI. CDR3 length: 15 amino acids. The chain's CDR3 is CASSLGTGANQPQHF. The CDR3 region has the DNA TGTGCCAGCTCACTAGGGACAGGAGCCAATCAGCCCCAGCATTTT.

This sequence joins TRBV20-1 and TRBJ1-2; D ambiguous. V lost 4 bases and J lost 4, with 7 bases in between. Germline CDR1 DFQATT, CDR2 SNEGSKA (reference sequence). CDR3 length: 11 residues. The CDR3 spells CSATLSYGYTF. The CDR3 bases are TGCAGTGCTACTTTATCCTATGGCTACACCTTC.

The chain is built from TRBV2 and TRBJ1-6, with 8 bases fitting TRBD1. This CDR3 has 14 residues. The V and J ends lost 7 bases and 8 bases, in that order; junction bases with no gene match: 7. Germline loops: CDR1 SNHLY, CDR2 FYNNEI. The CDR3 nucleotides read TGTGCCAGCACTGGGACAGGTTTTTATTCACCCCTCCACTTT. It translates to CASTGTGFYSPLHF.

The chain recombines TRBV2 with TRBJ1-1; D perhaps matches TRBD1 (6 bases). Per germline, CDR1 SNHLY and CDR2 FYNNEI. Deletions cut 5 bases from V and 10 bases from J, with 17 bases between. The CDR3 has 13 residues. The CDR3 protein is CASSQLAQGRAFF. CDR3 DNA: TGTGCCAGCAGTCAGCTAGCACAGGGTCGAGCTTTCTTT.

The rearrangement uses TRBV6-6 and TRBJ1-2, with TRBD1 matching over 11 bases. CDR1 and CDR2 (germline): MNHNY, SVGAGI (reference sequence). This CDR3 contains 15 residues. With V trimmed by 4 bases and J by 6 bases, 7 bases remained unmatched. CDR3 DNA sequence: TGTGCCAGCAGTTCAAGGTGGACAGGGGGCGATGGCTACACCTTC. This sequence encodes CASSSRWTGGDGYTF.

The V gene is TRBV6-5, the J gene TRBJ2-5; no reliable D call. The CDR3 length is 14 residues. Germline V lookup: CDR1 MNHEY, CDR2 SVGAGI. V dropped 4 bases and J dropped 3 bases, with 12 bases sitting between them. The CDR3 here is CASSSPGYKETQYF. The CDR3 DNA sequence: TGTGCCAGCAGTTCCCCCGGTTATAAAGAGACCCAGTACTTC.

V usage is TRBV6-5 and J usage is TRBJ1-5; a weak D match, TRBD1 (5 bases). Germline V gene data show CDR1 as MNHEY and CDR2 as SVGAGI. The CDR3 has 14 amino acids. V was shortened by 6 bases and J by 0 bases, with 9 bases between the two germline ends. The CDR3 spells CASSGTHSNQPQHF. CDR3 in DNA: TGTGCCAGCAGCGGGACTCATAGCAATCAGCCCCAGCATTTT.

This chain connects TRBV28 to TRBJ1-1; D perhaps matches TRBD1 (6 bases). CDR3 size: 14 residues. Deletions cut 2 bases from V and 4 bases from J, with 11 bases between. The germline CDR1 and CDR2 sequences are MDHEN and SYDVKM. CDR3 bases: TGTGCCAGCAGTTTAGGGGGGGCTAGCACTGAAGCTTTCTTT. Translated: CASSLGGASTEAFF.

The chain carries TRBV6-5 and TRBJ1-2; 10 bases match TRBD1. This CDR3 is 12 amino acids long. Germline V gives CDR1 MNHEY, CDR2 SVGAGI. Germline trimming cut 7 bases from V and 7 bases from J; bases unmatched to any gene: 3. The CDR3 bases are TGTGCCAGCACCAGGACAGGGGGTGGCTACACCTTC. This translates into CASTRTGGGYTF.